This TCR beta chain was profiled in a study of shared clonotypes between healthy human individuals. The V gene's germline CDR1 is SGHNT and CDR2 YENEEA. Trimming pared 7 bases from V and 5 bases from J, leaving 13 bases between. The CDR3 has 13 residues. Profiled with immunoSEQ multiplex PCR; TCRdb holds only in-frame clones, not every one. The data contain about a million clones, approximately 80% of them singletons. Sequencing was carried out using memory CD4+ T cells from PBMCs. This sample's subset: CD45RA-negative fraction. The receptor was isolated from a man in his late teens or twenties in good health. Some clones in this sample may be carry-over from other donors' samples. The J gene is TRBJ2-3, the V gene TRBV11-3; D not resolved. The CDR3 here is CASTPVVGDTQYF. The CDR3 DNA sequence: TGTGCCAGCACCCCCGTGGTAGGAGATACGCAGTATTTT. The complete variable domain, with remaining parts taken from reference TRBV11-3 and TRBJ2-3, reads EAGVVQSPRYKIIEKKQPVAFWCNPISGHNTLYWYLQNLGQGPELLIRYENEEAVDDSQLPKDRFSAERLKGVDSTLKIQPAELGDSAVYLCASTPVVGDTQYFGPGTRLTVL.